This T cell receptor (beta chain) stems from a study of T cells after yellow fever vaccination (dated by TCRdb to the late 2010s). Regarding the complete study: The SMART-Seq v4 Ultra Low Input RNA kit was used to prepare libraries from fractions with low cell numbers. Bulk PBMC replicates and cell subsets were isolated from blood drawn at multiple timepoints before and after both primary and secondary immunization. Two healthy male donors, one aged 18 to 30 and one aged 30 to 40 years, were included in the cohort. To follow T-cell clones before and after primary and booster YFV17D yellow fever vaccination, bulk TCR alpha and beta repertoires were sequenced over time. Points the paper makes about the study in general: Because the study included only two donors, the extent to which the findings can be generalized is limited. The secondary T-cell response was weaker than the primary response but faster, peaking on day 5 instead of day 15. Most clones expanded after primary vaccination (around 96% of CD4 and 88% of CD8) were re-detected after the booster, suggesting that broad memory maintenance occurred. A small fraction of clonotypes showed up in both the CD4 and CD8 compartments, probably as a result of convergent recombination. Computational filtering was needed because FACS-sorted repertoires could contain abundant contaminating clonotypes from the bulk population.

The data were produced on an Illumina NovaSeq 6000. Synthesis of TCR cDNA relied on 5'RACE template switching, a step that introduced a universal primer site along with unique molecular identifiers. cDNA synthesis was primed from both the TCR alpha and TCR beta constant segments. Library amplification used two PCR steps, and the second PCR step added sample barcodes and sequencing adapters. Sequencing of libraries was done on Illumina HiSeq 2500 (2x100 bp) or NovaSeq (2x150 bp). Per the source publication's procedure: MIGEC was used to demultiplex reads and collapse the reads into UMI consensus sequences, and MiXCR was used for V(D)J alignment. Clonotypes responding to the vaccine were identified with edgeR on replicate PBMC samples, with the criteria of FDR below 0.01 and a log2 fold change above 5 up to day 15. CD4 or CD8 identity was assigned to each bulk clonotype according to whether the clonotype was present at higher abundance in the sequenced CD4 repertoire or the sequenced CD8 repertoire. TCRdb cleaned the public reads at Q25 with fastp, built clones with MiXCR and kept in-frame beta chains. Each CDR3 protein gets just one entry, which takes the most common genes and DNA from the rows behind it. For this entry, the V and J calls and clone size follow TCRdb and not the study's own pipeline. Recorded for this sample are approximately 160,000 distinct CDR3 sequences; approximately 10% of them occurred a single time. About a third of the sample is taken by the ten largest.

Counted from cysteine to valine, this CDR3 has 11 amino acids. Of all the DNA, just the CDR3 is kept, 33 bases in frame from base 1. As regards this clonotype: It has no known antigen specificity. Base qualities are not provided; no much larger clone lies one nucleotide away.

Per the publication, the treatment or condition label means: live attenuated yellow fever vaccine strain. PBMCs were isolated from peripheral blood using a standard Ficoll-Paque protocol. Dynabeads CD4 and CD8 positive selection kits were used to isolate CD4 and CD8 T-cell fractions. TriZol was used to extract RNA from bulk PBMCs, from CD4 and CD8 fractions, and from dextramer-positive and dextramer-negative fractions. This chain is built from TRBV3-2 and TRBJ2-7. TRBV3-2 is labeled a pseudogene. The sequence was collected from a young man who received the YFV17D yellow fever vaccine. Specimen: CD8+ T cells sorted from PBMCs, collected 45 days after the yellow fever booster vaccination. The sequenced DNA is TGTGCCAGCAGCCACTCCTACGAGCAGTACGTC. Its translation reads: CASSHSYEQYV.